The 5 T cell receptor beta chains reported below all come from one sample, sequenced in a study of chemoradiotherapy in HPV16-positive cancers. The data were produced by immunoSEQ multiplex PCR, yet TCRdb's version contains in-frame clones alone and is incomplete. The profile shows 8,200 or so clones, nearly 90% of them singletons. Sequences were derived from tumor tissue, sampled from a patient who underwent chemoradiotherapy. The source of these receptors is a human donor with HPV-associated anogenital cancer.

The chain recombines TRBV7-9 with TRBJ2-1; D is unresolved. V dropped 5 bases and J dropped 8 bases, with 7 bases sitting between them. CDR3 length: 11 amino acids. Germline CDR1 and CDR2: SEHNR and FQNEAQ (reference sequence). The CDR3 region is CASSVEYEQFF. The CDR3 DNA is TGTGCCAGCAGCGTAGAGTATGAGCAGTTCTTC.

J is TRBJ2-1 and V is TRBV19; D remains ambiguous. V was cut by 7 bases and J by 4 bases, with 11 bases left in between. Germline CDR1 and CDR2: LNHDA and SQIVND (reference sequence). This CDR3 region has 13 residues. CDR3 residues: CASNDAAYNEQFF. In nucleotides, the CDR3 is TGTGCCAGTAACGACGCAGCTTACAATGAGCAGTTCTTC.

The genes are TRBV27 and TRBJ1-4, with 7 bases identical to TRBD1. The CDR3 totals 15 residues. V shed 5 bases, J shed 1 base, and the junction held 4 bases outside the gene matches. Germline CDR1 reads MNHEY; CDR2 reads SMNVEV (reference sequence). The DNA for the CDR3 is TGTGCCAGCAGTGGGTACAGGGGAACTAATGAAAAACTGTTTTTT. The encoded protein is CASSGYRGTNEKLFF.

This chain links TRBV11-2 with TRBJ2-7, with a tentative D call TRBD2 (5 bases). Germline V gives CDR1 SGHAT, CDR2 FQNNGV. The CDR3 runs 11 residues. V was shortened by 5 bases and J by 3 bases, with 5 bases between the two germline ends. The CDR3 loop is CASSSGYEQYF. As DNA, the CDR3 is TGTGCCAGCAGCAGCGGCTACGAGCAGTACTTC.

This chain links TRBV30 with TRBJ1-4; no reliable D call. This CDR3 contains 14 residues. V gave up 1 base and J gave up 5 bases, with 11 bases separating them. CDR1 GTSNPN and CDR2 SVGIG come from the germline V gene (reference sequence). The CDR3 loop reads CAWSEGSSNEKLFF. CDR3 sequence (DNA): TGTGCCTGGAGTGAAGGCAGCTCAAATGAAAAACTGTTTTTT. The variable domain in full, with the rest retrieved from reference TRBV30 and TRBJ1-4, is SQTIHQWPATLVQPVGSPLSLECTVEGTSNPNLYWYRQAAGRGLQLLFYSVGIGQISSEVPQNLSASRPQDRQFILSSKKLLLSDSGFYLCAWSEGSSNEKLFFGSGTQLSVL.